The T cell receptor beta chain under discussion was sequenced for a study of cytomegalovirus exposure and HLA in healthy donors. A multiplex PCR was run with 60 Vbeta primers and 13 Jbeta primers. Study processing details: Later reanalysis found approximately 80 million unique TCR beta chains, 10 million to 12 million of them shared. Measured with immunoSEQ multiplex PCR; TCRdb has only the in-frame clones, and not every one. The V and J calls and clone size were taken over from that table, and D and trimming were inferred from the DNA. Found here are about 120,000 clones, more than 15% of them singletons; the top ten hold about 3.1%. The CDR3 spans 16 residues. With V trimmed by 0 bases and J by 8 bases, 10 bases remained unmatched. Germline CDR1 LGHNA, CDR2 YSLEER. This clone was seen a few times.

The chain employs TRBV4-3 and TRBJ1-2; 9 bases match TRBD1. Sequences were obtained from PBMCs. This sequence originates from a female donor in good health and CMV-seropositive. This CDR3 is CASSQDPSGQGRGYTF. CDR3 DNA sequence: TGCGCCAGCAGCCAAGACCCCTCGGGACAGGGTCGAGGCTACACCTTC.